This T cell receptor beta chain was captured in a study of metastatic and nonmetastatic thyroid tumors (dated by TCRdb to 2020 to 2022). About the study as a whole: For patients with malignant and with benign thyroid disease, the researchers compared repertoires between peripheral blood samples and tumor or nodule tissue samples. Beyond this particular receptor, the publication reports: TCR beta diversity was reported as significantly higher in malignant tumors than in benign nodules, in both blood and tumor samples.

The CDR3 covers 14 residues, taking in both the cysteine and the phenylalanine. Just CDR3 DNA is preserved here, 42 bases in frame from base 1. V is shortened by 6 bases, J by 4 bases, and the region joining them spans 15 bases. Library preparation used PCR. The sequencing machine was an Illumina HiSeq 4000. High-throughput sequencing was used to profile the CDR3 region of the TCR beta-chain in every patient. In the source study's methods: A classifier to discriminate distant-metastatic papillary thyroid cancer patients was built from CDR3 differences across clinicopathological groups. To measure repertoire diversity the researchers used the Shannon index, while the Morisita-Horn index served to gauge how similar the tumor and blood repertoires were. TCRdb trimmed the raw reads at Q25, called clones with MiXCR and kept productive beta chains. These V and J calls derive from TCRdb rather than the authors' analysis. The sample table lists approximately 84,000 clones, approximately 15% of them with a count of one. The ten most abundant clones make up about 3.6% of the sample.

This clone has a count of ten or more. This clone's antigen is unknown. No much larger clonotype is one base removed from it; base qualities were not supplied. Before undergoing thyroid surgery, none of the patients had been given any kind of treatment. The study retrospectively analysed patient clinical samples collected from the early 2010s to the late 2010s using T-cell receptor beta sequencing. This clonotype was sampled from a female donor with papillary thyroid cancer or a benign thyroid nodule (not recorded which). Some clones in this sample may be carry-over from other donors' samples. The sample taken for sequencing was blood. Rearrangement joined TRBV12-3 or TRBV12-4 to TRBJ1-1; TRBD1 is a possible D gene, resting on 6 matching bases. The CDR3 protein: CASSLNRAGTEAFF. The nucleotide sequence reads TGTGCCAGCAGCCTTAACAGGGCGGGCACTGAAGCTTTCTTT.